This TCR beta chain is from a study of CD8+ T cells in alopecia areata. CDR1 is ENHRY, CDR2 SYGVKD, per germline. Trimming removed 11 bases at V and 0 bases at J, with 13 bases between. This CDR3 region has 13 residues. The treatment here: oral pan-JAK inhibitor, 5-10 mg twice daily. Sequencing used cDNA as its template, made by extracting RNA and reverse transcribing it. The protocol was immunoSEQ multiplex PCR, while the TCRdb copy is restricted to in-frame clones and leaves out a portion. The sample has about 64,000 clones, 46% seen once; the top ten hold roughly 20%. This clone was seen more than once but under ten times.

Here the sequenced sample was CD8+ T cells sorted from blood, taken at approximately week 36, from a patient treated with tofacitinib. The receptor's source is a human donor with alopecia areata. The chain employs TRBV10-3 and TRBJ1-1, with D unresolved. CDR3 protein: CALRRGLNTEAFF. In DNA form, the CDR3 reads TGTGCCCTACGACGGGGATTGAACACTGAAGCTTTCTTT.